This T cell receptor beta chain was profiled in a study of technical replicates of blood from a few donors. V shed 3 bases and J shed 3 bases, with 6 bases lying between them. CDR1 MDHEN and CDR2 SYDVKM come from the germline V gene. CDR3 length: 13 amino acids. Repertoires were generated with immunoSEQ multiplex PCR, while TCRdb's copy carries only in-frame clones and drops some. There are around 63,000 clones in the sample; roughly 98% occur only once, and around 0.16% lies in the top ten. The sequence was collected from a human donor in good health. Input material: T cells isolated from PBMCs. The gene calls are TRBV28 and TRBJ1-5, with D uncertain. The CDR3 region has the DNA TGTGCCAGCAGTTTTGCAGTCAATCAGCCCCAGCATTTT. This sequence encodes CASSFAVNQPQHF.